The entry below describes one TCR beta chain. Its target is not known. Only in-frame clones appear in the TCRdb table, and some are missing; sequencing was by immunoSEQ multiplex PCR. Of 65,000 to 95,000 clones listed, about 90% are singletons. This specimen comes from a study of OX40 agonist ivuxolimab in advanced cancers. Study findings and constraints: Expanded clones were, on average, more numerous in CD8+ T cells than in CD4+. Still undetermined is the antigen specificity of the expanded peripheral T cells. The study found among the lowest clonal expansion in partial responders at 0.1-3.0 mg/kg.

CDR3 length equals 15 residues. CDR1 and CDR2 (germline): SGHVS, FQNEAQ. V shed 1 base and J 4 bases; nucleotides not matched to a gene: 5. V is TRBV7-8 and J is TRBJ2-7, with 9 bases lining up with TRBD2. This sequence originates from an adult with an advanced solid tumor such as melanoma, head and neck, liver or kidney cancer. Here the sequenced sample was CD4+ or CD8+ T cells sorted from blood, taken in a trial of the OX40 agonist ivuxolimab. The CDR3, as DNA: TGTGCCAGCAGCTTAGTCGGCGGGAGGGGTTACGAGCAGTACTTC. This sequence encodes CASSLVGGRGYEQYF.